These T cell receptor beta chains were read from a single sample in a study of T cell responses to AZD1222 COVID-19 vaccine. Libraries were prepared by immunoSEQ multiplex PCR; TCRdb keeps only in-frame clonotypes and omits some of them. The data show under 95,000 clones, with roughly 88% seen just once and 8.5% to 12% held by the top ten. This specimen was peripheral blood, taken 28 days after the second AZD1222 dose. These receptors were taken from an adult who received the AZD1222 COVID-19 vaccine. The CDR3 runs from the conserved cysteine through the conserved F or W. The order of the fields is J gene, clone size, V gene, D gene, CDR3 DNA, CDR3 protein. The D gene is left open where the match is weak. Rows may omit the clone size; those that give it use once, few, many or a size class.

>TRBJ1-4|.|TRBV10-2|.
TGCGCCAGCAGTGATTGGGGGGCAACTAATGAAAAACTGTTTTTT
CASSDWGATNEKLFF
>TRBJ2-1|.|TRBV6-5|TRBD2
TGTGCCAGCACCTACTCGGGGGGTTCCTACAATGAGCAGTTCTTC
CASTYSGGSYNEQFF
>TRBJ2-1|.|TRBV5-1|.
TGCGCCAGCAGCTTTAGGATTGGGTCCCCGGAGCAGTTCTTC
CASSFRIGSPEQFF
>TRBJ1-2|.|TRBV5-1|TRBD1
TGCGCCAGCAGCTGGACAGGGGACTATGGCTACACCTTC
CASSWTGDYGYTF
>TRBJ2-2|many|TRBV19|TRBD2
TGTGCCAGTAGTATCCGGGCTGGACTAGCGATGACCGGGGAGCTGTTTTTT
CASSIRAGLAMTGELFF
>TRBJ1-1|.|TRBV2|.
TGTGCCAGCTTTCCAGGGATGACCACTGAAGCTTTCTTT
CASFPGMTTEAFF
>TRBJ2-3|.|TRBV15|.
TGTGCCACCAGCAGAGGCGGGGACACAGATACGCAGTATTTT
CATSRGGDTDTQYF
>TRBJ2-6|.|TRBV15|TRBD1
TGTGCCACCTCCTTTTACAGGGGCTCTGGGGCCAACGTCCTGACTTTC
CATSFYRGSGANVLTF
>TRBJ1-1|few|TRBV6-1|.
TGTGCCAGCAGTCGGGACCGCGATGAAGCTTTCTTT
CASSRDRDEAFF
>TRBJ1-3|.|TRBV7-2|.
TGTGCCAGCAGCTTAGTCGGGAGCCGGTCTGGAAACACCATATATTTT
CASSLVGSRSGNTIYF
>TRBJ1-2|.|TRBV10-3|TRBD1
TGTGCCATCTTACAGGGGGCATATGGCTACACCTTC
CAILQGAYGYTF
>TRBJ1-2|.|TRBV28|.
TGTGCCAGCAGCACTTGGGATTGGGGGAGCAACTATGGCTACACCTTC
CASSTWDWGSNYGYTF
>TRBJ1-3|once|TRBV6-6|.
TGTGCCAGCCTACCATTCACAAGGGACCGTAACACCATATATTTT
CASLPFTRDRNTIYF
>TRBJ2-1|.|TRBV7-7|TRBD2
TGTGCTAGCAGCCCCGGGGGGGTGAGCTCCTACAATGAGCAGTTCTTC
CASSPGGVSSYNEQFF
>TRBJ2-7|.|TRBV19|TRBD2
TGTGCCAGTAGTTTCAATAGCGGGGGACCCTACGAGCAGTACTTC
CASSFNSGGPYEQYF
>TRBJ1-6|.|TRBV5-6|.
TGTGCCAGCAGCTTGTATCCAGGGGATAATTCACCCCTCCACTTT
CASSLYPGDNSPLHF
>TRBJ1-4|once|TRBV7-9|.
TGTGCCAGCAGCTCCGACCCTTCAACTAATGAAAAACTGTTTTTT
CASSSDPSTNEKLFF
>TRBJ2-1|.|TRBV2|.
TGTGCCAGCAGAGACAGATTGTACAATGAGCAGTTCTTC
CASRDRLYNEQFF
>TRBJ1-1|.|TRBV7-9|TRBD1
TGTGCCAGCAGCTTAGCAGGGACAGCCTACACTGAAGCTTTCTTT
CASSLAGTAYTEAFF
>TRBJ2-5|few|TRBV3-1/TRBV3-2|.
TGTGCCAGCAGCCATCAGGCCAGGGGTGAGACCCAGTACTTC
CASSHQARGETQYF
>TRBJ2-5|.|TRBV27|TRBD2
TGTGCCAGCAGTTCGGGGGGGTTACAAGAGACCCAGTACTTC
CASSSGGLQETQYF
>TRBJ1-6|.|TRBV3-1/TRBV3-2|TRBD1
TGTGCCAGCAGCCAGCTGGGACAGGGTAATTCACCCCTCCACTTT
CASSQLGQGNSPLHF
>TRBJ1-1|.|TRBV19|.
TGTGCCAGTAGTCGGAGGAACACTGAAGCTTTCTTT
CASSRRNTEAFF
>TRBJ1-1|.|TRBV7-2|TRBD1
TGTGCCAGCAGGGGGACAGGGCGGGCTGAAGCTTTCTTT
CASRGTGRAEAFF
>TRBJ2-3|.|TRBV7-9|.
TGTGCCAGCAGCTTAGACCCCTGGACAGGCACAGATACGCAGTATTTT
CASSLDPWTGTDTQYF
>TRBJ2-5|.|TRBV7-9|.
TGTGCCAGCAGCCGGGCCTCCACAGGAGAGACCCAGTACTTC
CASSRASTGETQYF
>TRBJ1-1|.|TRBV11-2|.
TGTGCCAGCAGCTTAGATGCAGAGCTACTCACTGAAGCTTTCTTT
CASSLDAELLTEAFF
>TRBJ2-1|.|TRBV7-9|.
TGTGCCAGCAGCTCCAAACAGGGGGGGAGCTCCTACAATGAGCAGTTCTTC
CASSSKQGGSSYNEQFF
>TRBJ1-2|.|TRBV7-2|TRBD1
TGTGCCAGCAAGATCGACAGGGGGGGGTATGGCTACACCTTC
CASKIDRGGYGYTF
>TRBJ1-6|.|TRBV6-8|.
TGTGCCAGCAGTTACTCGATATTAAAGGTTCAGTGGCTGAGAAATTCACCCCTCCACTTT
CASSYSILKVQWLRNSPLHF
>TRBJ1-2|.|TRBV19|TRBD1
TGTGCCAGCGCCAACCGGGACAGGGCTGGCTACACCTTC
CASANRDRAGYTF
>TRBJ1-5|.|TRBV3-1/TRBV3-2|.
TGTGCCAGCAGCCAAGGGACGGGGGATCAGCCCCAGCATTTT
CASSQGTGDQPQHF
>TRBJ1-3|.|TRBV19|.
TGTGCCAGCCGGGACGGAAACACCATATATTTT
CASRDGNTIYF
>TRBJ2-7|.|TRBV13|TRBD1
TGTGCCAGCAGCTCGGGGCGGACAGGCGCTGAGCAGTACTTC
CASSSGRTGAEQYF
>TRBJ2-5|.|TRBV5-4|.
TGTGCCAGCAGCTTGTCGGGGGAAGAGACCCAGTACTTC
CASSLSGEETQYF
>TRBJ1-5|.|TRBV6-5|TRBD1
TGTGCCAGCAAACAGGGGAGAGACCAGCCCCAGCATTTT
CASKQGRDQPQHF
>TRBJ1-3|few|TRBV5-1|.
TGCGCCAGCAGCTTGGACATCGGAAACACCATATATTTT
CASSLDIGNTIYF